Listed below are T cell receptor beta chains from one sample, sequenced in a study of high-grade serous ovarian cancer treatment subgroups. The method was immunoSEQ multiplex PCR; TCRdb's version includes in-frame clones alone and lacks a portion of them. Of fewer than 20,000 clones listed, approximately 81% are singletons. The sample taken for sequencing was tumor tissue. The receptors were gathered from a human donor with high-grade serous ovarian cancer. Each CDR3 is given with its conserved first and last residue. Each record gives: clone size, V gene, D gene, J gene, CDR3 DNA, CDR3 protein. D genes are given only for firm matches. Only some rows state a clone size, as once, few, many or a class for expanded clones.

clone_size: .
v_call: TRBV5-4
d_call: TRBD2
j_call: TRBJ2-1
cdr3_nt: TGTGCCAGCAGCCAAGAAGGGGCGGGAGGCCTCCTCAATGAGCAGTTCTTC
cdr3_aa: CASSQEGAGGLLNEQFF

clone_size: .
v_call: TRBV10-3
d_call: .
j_call: TRBJ2-3
cdr3_nt: TGTGCCATCAAAAAGGGGGGTAGCACAGATACGCAGTATTTT
cdr3_aa: CAIKKGGSTDTQYF

clone_size: .
v_call: TRBV6-1
d_call: TRBD1
j_call: TRBJ2-7
cdr3_nt: TGTGCCAGCAGTCAGGGACAGTTCTACGAGCAGTACTTC
cdr3_aa: CASSQGQFYEQYF

clone_size: .
v_call: TRBV7-2
d_call: .
j_call: TRBJ2-5
cdr3_nt: TGTGCCAGCAGCCCCGGAAGCCAAAAGTTCGAGACCCAGTACTTC
cdr3_aa: CASSPGSQKFETQYF

clone_size: .
v_call: TRBV2
d_call: .
j_call: TRBJ2-7
cdr3_nt: TGTGCCAGCAGTGGTGCGGGCGTCGAGCAGTACTTC
cdr3_aa: CASSGAGVEQYF

clone_size: .
v_call: TRBV6-1
d_call: .
j_call: TRBJ1-1
cdr3_nt: TGTGCCAGCAGCGGAAGTGAAATGAACACTGAAGCTTTCTTT
cdr3_aa: CASSGSEMNTEAFF

clone_size: .
v_call: TRBV18
d_call: .
j_call: TRBJ2-7
cdr3_nt: TGTGCCAGCTCACCGGGGGGACCTTCCTACGAGCAGTACTTC
cdr3_aa: CASSPGGPSYEQYF

clone_size: .
v_call: TRBV15
d_call: TRBD1
j_call: TRBJ2-1
cdr3_nt: TGTGCCACCAGCTCCAGGGGGGGGGACAGGGCGGCTGAGCAGTTCTTC
cdr3_aa: CATSSRGGDRAAEQFF

clone_size: .
v_call: TRBV4-3
d_call: .
j_call: TRBJ2-6
cdr3_nt: TGCGCCAGCAGCCAAGAAATACTTGGGGCCAACGTCCTGACTTTC
cdr3_aa: CASSQEILGANVLTF

clone_size: .
v_call: TRBV10-2
d_call: TRBD1
j_call: TRBJ2-1
cdr3_nt: TGCGCCAGCGGGGATACCGCCGGACAGGGGGGTGTAAATGAGCAGTTCTTC
cdr3_aa: CASGDTAGQGGVNEQFF

clone_size: .
v_call: TRBV11-1
d_call: .
j_call: TRBJ2-1
cdr3_nt: TGTGCCAGTGAGCTTTCCTCCTACAATGAGCAGTTCTTC
cdr3_aa: CASELSSYNEQFF

clone_size: .
v_call: TRBV5-8
d_call: .
j_call: TRBJ1-5
cdr3_nt: TGTGCCAGCAGCTTGGCCCCTCAGCCCCAGCATTTT
cdr3_aa: CASSLAPQPQHF

clone_size: once
v_call: TRBV4-2
d_call: .
j_call: TRBJ2-1
cdr3_nt: TGTGCCAGCAGCCGAAGCGGTAGCTACAATGAGCAGTTCTTC
cdr3_aa: CASSRSGSYNEQFF

clone_size: .
v_call: TRBV19
d_call: .
j_call: TRBJ2-7
cdr3_nt: TGTGCCAGTAGTAGCCGGACAGCCCCCCGGTACGAGCAGTACTTC
cdr3_aa: CASSSRTAPRYEQYF

clone_size: .
v_call: TRBV4-1
d_call: TRBD1
j_call: TRBJ2-2
cdr3_nt: TGCGCCAGCAGCCTTCCACAGGGGGCCGGAACCGGGGAGCTGTTTTTT
cdr3_aa: CASSLPQGAGTGELFF

clone_size: once
v_call: TRBV18
d_call: .
j_call: TRBJ2-7
cdr3_nt: TGTGCCAGCTCACCCCCCTCTAGTAACGAGCAGTACTTC
cdr3_aa: CASSPPSSNEQYF

clone_size: .
v_call: TRBV27
d_call: .
j_call: TRBJ2-7
cdr3_nt: TGTGCCAGCAGACTTAAGGGCGGCGGTCCCTACGAGCAGTACTTC
cdr3_aa: CASRLKGGGPYEQYF

clone_size: .
v_call: TRBV28
d_call: .
j_call: TRBJ2-7
cdr3_nt: TGTGCCAGCACCTTGACAGTAGGCCACGAGCAGTACTTC
cdr3_aa: CASTLTVGHEQYF

clone_size: .
v_call: TRBV13
d_call: TRBD2
j_call: TRBJ2-3
cdr3_nt: TGTGCCAGCAGCTGGGGACTAGCCCAAGATACGCAGTATTTT
cdr3_aa: CASSWGLAQDTQYF

clone_size: .
v_call: TRBV6-5
d_call: TRBD1
j_call: TRBJ1-2
cdr3_nt: TGTGCCAGCAGTTACACCCTTGGGGCAGGGGGCGACGGCTACACCTTC
cdr3_aa: CASSYTLGAGGDGYTF

clone_size: .
v_call: TRBV10-3
d_call: TRBD1
j_call: TRBJ1-1
cdr3_nt: TGTGCCATCAGCGGACAGGGGGCGCGGACTGAAGCTTTCTTT
cdr3_aa: CAISGQGARTEAFF

clone_size: .
v_call: TRBV10-3
d_call: .
j_call: TRBJ1-2
cdr3_nt: TGTGCCATCAGTGATGTCAGGGACTATGGCTACACCTTC
cdr3_aa: CAISDVRDYGYTF

clone_size: .
v_call: TRBV6-6
d_call: .
j_call: TRBJ1-3
cdr3_nt: TGTGCCAGCAGTTGGAGAGATTCGTCTGGAAACACCATATATTTT
cdr3_aa: CASSWRDSSGNTIYF

clone_size: once
v_call: TRBV5-1
d_call: TRBD1
j_call: TRBJ2-5
cdr3_nt: TGCGCCAGCAGCTCCGGGACAGGGGTGGGAGAGACCCAGTACTTC
cdr3_aa: CASSSGTGVGETQYF

clone_size: once
v_call: TRBV2
d_call: .
j_call: TRBJ2-7
cdr3_nt: TGTGCCAGCAGTAGGGGGGCCTACGAGCAGTACTTC
cdr3_aa: CASSRGAYEQYF

clone_size: .
v_call: TRBV15
d_call: .
j_call: TRBJ2-7
cdr3_nt: TGTGCCACCAGGTCTGACCTAGTTACCTACGAGCAGTACTTC
cdr3_aa: CATRSDLVTYEQYF

clone_size: .
v_call: TRBV5-1
d_call: .
j_call: TRBJ2-7
cdr3_nt: TGCGCCAGCAGCTTATCTACAGGGACCTACGAGCAGTACTTC
cdr3_aa: CASSLSTGTYEQYF